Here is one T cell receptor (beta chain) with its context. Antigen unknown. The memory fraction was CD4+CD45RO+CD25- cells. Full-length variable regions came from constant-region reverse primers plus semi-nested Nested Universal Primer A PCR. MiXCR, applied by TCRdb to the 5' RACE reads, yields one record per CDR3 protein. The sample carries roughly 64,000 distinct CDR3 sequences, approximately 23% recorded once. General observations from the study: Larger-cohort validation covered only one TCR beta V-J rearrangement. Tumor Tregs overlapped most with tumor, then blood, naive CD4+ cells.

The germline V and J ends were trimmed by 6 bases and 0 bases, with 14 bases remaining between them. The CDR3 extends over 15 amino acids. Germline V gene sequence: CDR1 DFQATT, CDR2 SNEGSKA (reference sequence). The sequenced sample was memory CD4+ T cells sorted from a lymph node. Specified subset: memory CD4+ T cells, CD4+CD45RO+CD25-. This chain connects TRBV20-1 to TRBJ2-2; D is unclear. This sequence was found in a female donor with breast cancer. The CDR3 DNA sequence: TGCAGTGCGCCGAGCAGCGTCACGAACACCGGGGAGCTGTTTTTT. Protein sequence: CSAPSSVTNTGELFF.